The source of this T cell receptor beta chain is a study of monozygotic twins with inflammatory bowel disease. Findings of the study overall: Fewer clonotypes were shared with others by IBD patients than by healthy twins, especially with disease activity.

The CDR3 runs to 14 residues. The germline V gene encodes CDR1 SGHRS and CDR2 YFSETQ. Comments on this clonotype: Its antigen remains unknown.

Investigators pulled total RNA out of whole blood and did not sort T cells. Incorporation of UMIs carrying a 6-nucleotide sample barcode was performed by template switching. The cDNA of both the TCRalpha and TCRbeta chains was subjected to two nested PCRs of about 15 and 9 cycles. TCRdb re-called the 5' RACE reads, yielding one record per CDR3 amino acid sequence without DNA. There are 350,000 to 500,000 distinct CDR3 sequences in the sample, with around 2.4% held by the top ten. This TCR was recovered from a human donor with ulcerative colitis or Crohn's disease, or a healthy co-twin of an affected twin (not recorded which). The sequenced material came from blood. This chain links TRBV5-1 with TRBJ1-2. The CDR3 here is CASTTSVEVSSYTF.